Following are 21 T cell receptor beta chains from one sample sequenced in a study of shared T cell receptors in the human thymus. Libraries were prepared by immunoSEQ multiplex PCR; TCRdb keeps only in-frame clonotypes and omits some of them. In the table there are about 660,000 clones, 88% of which are singletons. This sample was shared with a second study, whose subject was human thymus T cells.

The sample comprised thymocytes. The receptors shown here come from a boy younger than two with a congenital heart defect.

The rearrangement joins TRBV19 to TRBJ2-5; D unclear. This CDR3 is 11 amino acids long. V gave up 3 bases and J gave up 7 bases, with 6 bases separating them. CDR1 and CDR2 (germline): LNHDA, SQIVND (reference sequence). The CDR3 sequence is CASSMRGTQYF. Written as DNA, the CDR3 is TGTGCCAGTAGTATGCGAGGGACCCAGTACTTC.

The CDR3 DNA sequence: TGTGCCAGCAGTTCAGGGACTAGCGGGAGGGCCTACGAGCAGTACTTC. This gives the protein CASSSGTSGRAYEQYF. The chain carries TRBV6-5 and TRBJ2-7, with 16 nucleotides matching TRBD2. Per the germline V gene, CDR1 is MNHEY and CDR2 is SVGAGI. J was trimmed by 2 bases and V by 4 bases; bases with no gene match: 2. The CDR3 length is 16 residues.

The gene calls are TRBV6-1 and TRBJ2-7; possibly TRBD1 for D (5 bases). Germline V gene sequence: CDR1 MNHNS, CDR2 SASEGT. Deletions cut 5 bases from V and 1 base from J, with 12 bases between. The CDR3 runs to 14 residues. The CDR3 is CASSLTGLSYEQYF. The CDR3 bases are TGTGCCAGCAGTTTAACAGGTTTATCCTACGAGCAGTACTTC.

In this sample, this clone turned up once. The CDR3 region is CASSLGVTYNEQFF. The CDR3 DNA follows: TGTGCCAGCAGCTTAGGAGTAACCTACAATGAGCAGTTCTTC. The gene calls are TRBV7-8 and TRBJ2-1, with D unresolved. The germline CDR1 and CDR2 sequences are SGHVS and FQNEAQ. V lost 1 base, J lost 2 bases, and 6 bases lay in between. This CDR3 has 14 residues.

The chain couples TRBV28 to TRBJ1-4; perhaps TRBD1 as D (6 bases). V lost 5 bases to trimming and J lost 2 bases, with 15 bases between them. CDR1 is MDHEN and CDR2 is SYDVKM in the germline V gene. The CDR3 consists of 16 residues. The CDR3 loop is CASSPGGGITNEKLFF. The CDR3 DNA is TGTGCCAGCAGTCCGGGAGGGGGGATCACTAATGAAAAACTGTTTTTT.

The chain couples TRBV5-1 to TRBJ1-6, with D perhaps TRBD1 (5 bases). The CDR3 consists of 15 residues. V lost 3 bases and J 7 bases, leaving 14 bases between the germline ends. Germline lookup yields CDR1 SGHRS and CDR2 YFSETQ. DNA of the CDR3: TGCGCCAGCAGCTGGGGGGTGGTGAAGAATTCACCCCTCCACTTT. It specifies CASSWGVVKNSPLHF.

This chain links TRBV11-1 with TRBJ1-2, with 9 bases that match TRBD1. The CDR3 contains 16 residues. The V gene end was trimmed by 4 bases and the J gene end by 4 bases; junction bases not matched to a gene: 10. Germline V lookup: CDR1 SGHAT, CDR2 FQDESV (reference sequence). Here the CDR3 DNA reads TGTGCCAGCAGCTACTCCCCGGGACAGGGTGGCTATGGCTACACCTTC. This gives the protein CASSYSPGQGGYGYTF.

The chain combines TRBV13 with TRBJ2-2, with TRBD2 matching over 9 bases. J was trimmed by 1 base and V by 6 bases; bases with no gene match: 0. CDR1 is PRHDT and CDR2 is FYEKMQ in the germline V gene (reference sequence). The CDR3 runs to 14 residues. CDR3 region: CASRAGGNTGELFF. In nucleotides, the CDR3 is TGTGCCAGCAGAGCGGGAGGGAACACCGGGGAGCTGTTTTTT.

The chain joins TRBV5-1 to TRBJ2-7; 7 bases match TRBD2. The CDR3 contains 17 residues. The V gene's germline CDR1 is SGHRS and CDR2 YFSETQ. J lost 0 bases, V lost 4 bases, and 13 bases had no gene match. CDR3 amino acids: CASSQPPVSGNSYEQYF. As DNA, the CDR3 is TGCGCCAGCAGCCAGCCTCCCGTGAGCGGGAACTCCTACGAGCAGTACTTC. The whole variable domain, filled in from reference TRBV5-1 and TRBJ2-7, reads KAGVTQTPRYLIKTRGQQVTLSCSPISGHRSVSWYQQTPGQGLQFLFEYFSETQRNKGNFPGRFSGRQFSNSRSEMNVSTLELGDSALYLCASSQPPVSGNSYEQYFGPGTRLTVT.

The rearrangement links TRBV7-9 to TRBJ1-3; 10 nucleotides agree with TRBD1. This CDR3 comprises 15 residues. The V and J ends lost 5 bases and 4 bases, in that order; junction bases with no gene match: 5. Germline-derived CDR1 and CDR2 are SEHNR and FQNEAQ (reference sequence). CDR3 coding DNA: TGTGCCAGCAGCCGGGACAGGGGCGGAGGAAACACCATATATTTT. This codes for CASSRDRGGGNTIYF.

The gene calls are TRBV19 and TRBJ2-5, with TRBD1 matching over 7 bases. V was clipped by 5 bases and J by 5 bases; unmatched bases: 14. Germline CDR1 LNHDA, CDR2 SQIVND (reference sequence). There are 16 residues in the CDR3. CDR3 bases: TGTGCCAGTAGTGCAAAGACAGGGACAGCATGGGAGACCCAGTACTTC. This translates into CASSAKTGTAWETQYF.

The J gene is TRBJ1-1, the V gene TRBV6-1; a weak D match, TRBD1 (5 bases). This CDR3 comprises 15 residues. Trimming removed 0 bases at V and 0 bases at J, with 8 bases between. Germline V lookup: CDR1 MNHNS, CDR2 SASEGT. The CDR3 loop reads CASSEAPGMNTEAFF. The CDR3 DNA reads as TGTGCCAGCAGTGAAGCCCCAGGGATGAACACTGAAGCTTTCTTT.

The chain has TRBV5-8 and TRBJ1-5, with D unresolved. The length of the CDR3 is 16 residues. Trimming took off 1 base at V and 6 bases at J, with 17 bases between the two ends. Germline values: CDR1 SGHTS, CDR2 YDEGEE. The CDR3 sequence: CASSLLVAVGGQPQHF. CDR3 sequence (DNA): TGTGCCAGCAGCTTGTTGGTGGCAGTGGGAGGTCAGCCCCAGCATTTT. The whole variable domain, remainder taken from reference TRBV5-8 and TRBJ1-5, is EAGVTQSPTHLIKTRGQQATLRCSPISGHTSVYWYQQALGLGLQFLLWYDEGEERNRGNFPPRFSGRQFPNYSSELNVNALELEDSALYLCASSLLVAVGGQPQHFGDGTRLSIL.

V and J are TRBV5-6 and TRBJ1-1, with TRBD1 as a possible D gene (5 bases). V dropped 0 bases and J dropped 2 bases, with 8 bases sitting between them. Germline V CDR1 and CDR2: SGHDT, YYEEEE. The CDR3 has 14 residues. CDR3 nucleotides: TGTGCCAGCAGCTTGGCATGGACAAACACTGAAGCTTTCTTT. Translation gives CASSLAWTNTEAFF.

This chain joins TRBV6-7 and TRBJ2-5; no definite D call. TRBV6-7 is identified as an open reading frame with a role that is uncertain. The CDR3 covers 16 residues. Trimming took 2 bases from V and 3 from J, leaving 16 bases between them. CDR3 bases: TGTGCCAGCAGTTACATCAGGTACTGTCGTAAAGAGACCCAGTACTTC. As protein: CASSYIRYCRKETQYF.

Written as DNA, the CDR3 is TGTGCCACCAGCAGAGAACTAGCGGGAGCGACACAAGAGACCCAGTACTTC. This translates into CATSRELAGATQETQYF. V is TRBV15 and J is TRBJ2-5; 11 bases align to TRBD2. This CDR3 comprises 17 residues. Trimming at V came to 0 bases and at J to 2 bases, leaving 5 bases not matched to a gene. In germline, CDR1 is LNHNV, CDR2 YYDKDF (reference sequence).

The chain links TRBV5-1 to TRBJ2-3, with 13 bases identical to TRBD2. Germline-derived CDR1 and CDR2 are SGHRS and YFSETQ. Trimming cost V 0 bases and J 2 bases; bases outside gene matches: 3. This CDR3 is 17 amino acids long. The CDR3 nucleotides read TGCGCCAGCAGCTTGGAGGGACTAGCGGGACCCACAGATACGCAGTATTTT. It yields the protein CASSLEGLAGPTDTQYF. Using reference TRBV5-1 and TRBJ2-3 for the parts outside the CDR3, the full variable domain is KAGVTQTPRYLIKTRGQQVTLSCSPISGHRSVSWYQQTPGQGLQFLFEYFSETQRNKGNFPGRFSGRQFSNSRSEMNVSTLELGDSALYLCASSLEGLAGPTDTQYFGPGTRLTVL.

This chain uses TRBV2 with TRBJ2-7; 13 positions agree with TRBD2. CDR3 length: 15 amino acids. Trimming took 3 bases from V and 3 from J; bases not matched to a gene: 2. Germline lookup yields CDR1 SNHLY and CDR2 FYNNEI. Written as DNA, the CDR3 is TGTGCCAGCAGTGAGACTAGCGGGAGGCTCTACGAGCAGTACTTC. Translating gives CASSETSGRLYEQYF.

The chain joins TRBV4-3 to TRBJ2-1, with 8 bases fitting TRBD2. The CDR3 has 14 amino acids. Losses at the gene ends were 4 bases for V and 4 bases for J; bases not matched to a gene: 3. Germline loops: CDR1 LGHNA, CDR2 YSLEER. The DNA of the CDR3 is TGCGCCAGCAGCCCGGGACTAGATTACAATGAGCAGTTCTTC. Its protein is CASSPGLDYNEQFF.

The rearrangement joins TRBV5-4 to TRBJ2-7, with 8 bases fitting TRBD2. CDR3 length: 17 residues. With 4 bases clipped from V and 3 bases from J, the junction kept 15 bases outside the gene matches. CDR1 is SGHNT, CDR2 YYREEE, per germline (reference sequence). DNA for the CDR3: TGTGCCAGCAGCCAGGAGGGACCGGGACTAGAAATCTACGAGCAGTACTTC. Translation: CASSQEGPGLEIYEQYF.

V is TRBV15 and J is TRBJ2-3; 10 nucleotides agree with TRBD2. The CDR3 is 16 residues long. Trimming at V came to 3 bases and at J to 0 bases, leaving 3 bases not matched to a gene. Germline V lookup: CDR1 LNHNV, CDR2 YYDKDF (reference sequence). CDR3 region: CATSRQTSGSTDTQYF. The CDR3 DNA sequence: TGTGCCACCAGCAGGCAGACTAGCGGGAGCACAGATACGCAGTATTTT.